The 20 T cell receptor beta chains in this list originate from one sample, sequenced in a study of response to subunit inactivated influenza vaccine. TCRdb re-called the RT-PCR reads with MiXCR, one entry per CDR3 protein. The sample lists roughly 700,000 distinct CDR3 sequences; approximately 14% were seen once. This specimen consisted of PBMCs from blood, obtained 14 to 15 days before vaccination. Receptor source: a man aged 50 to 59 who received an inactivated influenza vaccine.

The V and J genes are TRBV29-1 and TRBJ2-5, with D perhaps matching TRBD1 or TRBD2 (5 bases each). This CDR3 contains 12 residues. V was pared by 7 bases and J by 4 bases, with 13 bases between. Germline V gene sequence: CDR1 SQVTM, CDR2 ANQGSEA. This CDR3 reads CSARGALETQYF. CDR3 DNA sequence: TGCAGCGCCCGAGGGGCCTTAGAGACCCAGTACTTC. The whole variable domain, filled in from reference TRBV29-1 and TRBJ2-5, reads SAVISQKPSRDICQRGTSLTIQCQVDSQVTMMFWYRQQPGQSLTLIATANQGSEATYESGFVIDKFPISRPNLTFSTLTVSNMSPEDSSIYLCSARGALETQYFGPGTRLLVL.

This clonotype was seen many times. The DNA for the CDR3 is TGTGCCAGCAGCCCCCCCGGGTATCCCCAGTTCTTC. It translates to CASSPPGYPQFF. The rearrangement joins TRBV11-1 to TRBJ2-1; D is undetermined. Germline V gene sequence: CDR1 SGHAT, CDR2 FQDESV (reference sequence). With 5 bases removed from V and 13 bases from J, the gap between germline ends came to 15 bases. CDR3 size: 12 residues.

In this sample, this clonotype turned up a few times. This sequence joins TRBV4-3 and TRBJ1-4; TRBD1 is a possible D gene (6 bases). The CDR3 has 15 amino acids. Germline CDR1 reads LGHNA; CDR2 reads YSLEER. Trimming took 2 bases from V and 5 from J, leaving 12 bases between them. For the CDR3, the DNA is TGCGCCAGCAGCCAACAACAGGGCACGAATGAAAAACTGTTTTTT. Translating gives CASSQQQGTNEKLFF.

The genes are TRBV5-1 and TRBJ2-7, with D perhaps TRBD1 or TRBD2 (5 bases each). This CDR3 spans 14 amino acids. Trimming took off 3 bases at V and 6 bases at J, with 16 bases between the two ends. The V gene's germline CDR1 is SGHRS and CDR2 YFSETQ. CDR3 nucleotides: TGCGCCAGCAGCTCGGCCGGGACCGCCGGCGAGCAGTACTTC. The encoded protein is CASSSAGTAGEQYF. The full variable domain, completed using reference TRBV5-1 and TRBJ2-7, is KAGVTQTPRYLIKTRGQQVTLSCSPISGHRSVSWYQQTPGQGLQFLFEYFSETQRNKGNFPGRFSGRQFSNSRSEMNVSTLELGDSALYLCASSSAGTAGEQYFGPGTRLTVT.

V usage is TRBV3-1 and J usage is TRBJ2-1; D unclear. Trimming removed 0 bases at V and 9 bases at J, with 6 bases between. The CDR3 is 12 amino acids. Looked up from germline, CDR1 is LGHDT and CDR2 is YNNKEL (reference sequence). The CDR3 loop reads CASSQDKGEQFF. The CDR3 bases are TGTGCCAGCAGCCAAGATAAGGGTGAGCAGTTCTTC.

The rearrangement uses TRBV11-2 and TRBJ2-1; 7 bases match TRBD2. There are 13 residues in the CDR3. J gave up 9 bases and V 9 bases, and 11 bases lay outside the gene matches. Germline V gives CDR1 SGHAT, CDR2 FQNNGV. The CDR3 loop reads CARSRHLAAEQFF. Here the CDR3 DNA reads TGTGCCAGGAGCCGTCACCTAGCGGCTGAGCAGTTCTTC.

CDR3 amino acids: CASLDREQLSGYTF. The CDR3 nucleotides are TGTGCCAGCCTCGACCGGGAACAGTTGTCTGGCTACACCTTC. V gene TRBV2 combines with J gene TRBJ1-2, with D unclear. The CDR3 has 14 residues. Between the trimmed V and J ends, which lost 8 bases and 7 bases, there was a span of 20 bases. The V gene's germline CDR1 is SNHLY and CDR2 FYNNEI.

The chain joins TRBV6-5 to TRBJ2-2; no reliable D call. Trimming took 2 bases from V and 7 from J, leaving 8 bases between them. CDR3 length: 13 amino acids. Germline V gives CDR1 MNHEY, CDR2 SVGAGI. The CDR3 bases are TGTGCCAGCAGTTACGAGGTTTTCGGGGAGCTGTTTTTT. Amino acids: CASSYEVFGELFF.

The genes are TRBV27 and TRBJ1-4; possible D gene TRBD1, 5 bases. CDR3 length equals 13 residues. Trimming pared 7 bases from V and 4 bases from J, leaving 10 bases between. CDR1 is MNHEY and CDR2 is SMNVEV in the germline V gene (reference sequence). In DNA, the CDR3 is TGTGCCAGCATGGACACTCTTAATGAAAAACTGTTTTTT. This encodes CASMDTLNEKLFF.

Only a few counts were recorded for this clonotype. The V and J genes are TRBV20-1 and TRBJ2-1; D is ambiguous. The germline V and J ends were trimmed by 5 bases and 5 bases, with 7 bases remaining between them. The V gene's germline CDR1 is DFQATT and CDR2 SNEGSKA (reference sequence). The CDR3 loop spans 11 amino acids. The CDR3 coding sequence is TGCAGTGCTGATCAGGACAATGAGCAGTTCTTC. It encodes CSADQDNEQFF.

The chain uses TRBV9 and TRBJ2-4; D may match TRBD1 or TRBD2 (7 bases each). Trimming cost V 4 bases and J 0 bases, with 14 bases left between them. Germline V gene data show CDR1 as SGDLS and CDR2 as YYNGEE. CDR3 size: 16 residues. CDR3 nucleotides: TGTGCCAGCAGCCCCAGGGGGGGCGCAGCCAAAAACATTCAGTACTTC. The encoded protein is CASSPRGGAAKNIQYF.

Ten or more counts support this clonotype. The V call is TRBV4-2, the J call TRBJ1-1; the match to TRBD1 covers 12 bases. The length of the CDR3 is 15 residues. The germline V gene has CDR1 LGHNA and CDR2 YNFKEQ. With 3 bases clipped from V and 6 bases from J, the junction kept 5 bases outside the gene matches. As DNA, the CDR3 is TGTGCCAGCAGCCAGGGACAGGGGGCGAATCCTGAAGCTTTCTTT. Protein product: CASSQGQGANPEAFF.

The CDR3 DNA reads as TGTGCCAGCAGGTTTACCCACGAGGGGGGCGATGAGCAGTTCTTC. Translation gives CASRFTHEGGDEQFF. The rearrangement uses TRBV7-9 and TRBJ2-1; D is tentatively TRBD1 or TRBD2 (6 bases each). V lost 6 bases and J 8 bases, leaving 20 bases between the germline ends. Germline V CDR1 and CDR2: SEHNR, FQNEAQ (reference sequence). The CDR3 has 15 amino acids.

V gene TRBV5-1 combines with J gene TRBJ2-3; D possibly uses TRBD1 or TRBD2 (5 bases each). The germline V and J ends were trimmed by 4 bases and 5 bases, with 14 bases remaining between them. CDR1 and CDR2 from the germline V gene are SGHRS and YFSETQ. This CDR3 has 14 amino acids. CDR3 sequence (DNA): TGCGCCAGCAGCCCGGGGACCATAGGAGATACGCAGTATTTT. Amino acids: CASSPGTIGDTQYF.

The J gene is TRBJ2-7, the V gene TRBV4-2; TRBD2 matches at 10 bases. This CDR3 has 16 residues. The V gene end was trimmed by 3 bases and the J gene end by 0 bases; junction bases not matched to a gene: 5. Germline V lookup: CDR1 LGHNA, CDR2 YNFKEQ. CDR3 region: CASSQGASGSSYEQYF. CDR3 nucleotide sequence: TGTGCCAGCAGCCAGGGGGCTAGCGGGAGCTCCTACGAGCAGTACTTC.

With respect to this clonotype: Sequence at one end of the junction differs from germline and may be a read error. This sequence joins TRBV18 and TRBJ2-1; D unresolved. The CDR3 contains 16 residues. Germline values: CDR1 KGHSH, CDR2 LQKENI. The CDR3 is CANSPLLVGTYNEQFF. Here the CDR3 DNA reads TGTGCCAACTCACCACTCCTAGTAGGGACCTACAATGAGCAGTTCTTC.

The CDR3 protein is CATSREGSDEQFF. In DNA form, the CDR3 reads TGTGCCACCAGCAGAGAAGGTAGCGATGAGCAGTTCTTC. This chain uses TRBV15 with TRBJ2-1; TRBD2 might be the D (5 bases). There are 13 residues in the CDR3. Germline V gene lookup returns CDR1 LNHNV and CDR2 YYDKDF (reference sequence). V gave up 0 bases and J gave up 8 bases, with 8 bases separating them.

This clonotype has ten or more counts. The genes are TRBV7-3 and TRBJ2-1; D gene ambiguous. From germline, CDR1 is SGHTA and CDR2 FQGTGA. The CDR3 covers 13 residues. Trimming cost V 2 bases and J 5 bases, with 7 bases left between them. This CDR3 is CASSLDPNNEQFF. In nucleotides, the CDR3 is TGTGCCAGCAGCTTAGACCCAAACAATGAGCAGTTCTTC.

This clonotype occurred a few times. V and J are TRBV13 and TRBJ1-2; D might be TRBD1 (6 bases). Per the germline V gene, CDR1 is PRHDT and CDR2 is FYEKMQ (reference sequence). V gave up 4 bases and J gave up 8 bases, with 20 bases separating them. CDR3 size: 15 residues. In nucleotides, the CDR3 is TGTGCCAGCAGCTCACCTCCGGGGGGCGCGGGGGGCTACACCTTC. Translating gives CASSSPPGGAGGYTF.

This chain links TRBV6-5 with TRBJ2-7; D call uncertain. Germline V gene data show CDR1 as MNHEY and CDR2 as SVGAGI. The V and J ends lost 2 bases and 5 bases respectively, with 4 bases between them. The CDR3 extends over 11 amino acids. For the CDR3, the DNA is TGTGCCAGCAGTTACGTCAACGAGCAGTACTTC. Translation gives CASSYVNEQYF.